This T cell receptor (beta chain) was retrieved from a study of T cell responses to AZD1222 COVID-19 vaccine. Study conclusions and caveats: It was only five to seven AZD1222 recipients who were seropositive at baseline. With two AZD1222 doses given, Spike-specific TCR breadth and depth both rose. Donors were largely white British and mainly female; clonal diversity was possibly underestimated. Within unmutated variant regions lay the reported targets of nearly half of spike-specific TCRs.

Profiling relied on immunoSEQ multiplex PCR, and the TCRdb table lists in-frame clones only, not all of them. This sample carries some 130,000 clones, about 90% of them seen once, and the ten largest clones take 1.9%. The V and J ends lost 5 bases and 2 bases respectively, with 9 bases between them. Germline CDR1 is MNHEY and CDR2 is SMNVEV (reference sequence). The CDR3 is made up of 13 amino acids. Note on this clone: What it binds is unknown.

J is TRBJ1-1 and V is TRBV27; D uncertain. This material consisted of peripheral blood, taken on day 0 of AZD1222 vaccination. This receptor was identified in an adult in good health. The DNA for the CDR3 is TGTGCCAGCAGTCCCGGAGGTAACACTGAAGCTTTCTTT. Encoded protein: CASSPGGNTEAFF.